The 4 T cell receptor beta chains reported below all come from one sample, sequenced in a study of CD8 T cells in Susac syndrome. Random-hexamer reverse transcription was applied to roughly 0.5 to 1 ug RNA. TCRdb redid the calling of the immunoSEQ multiplex PCR reads with MiXCR, one entry per CDR3 protein. The sample shows just over 150,000 distinct CDR3 sequences, just under 95% of them seen only once. The specimen was CD8+ T cells from PBMCs. All receptors derive from a human donor with multiple sclerosis.

This sequence joins TRBV29-1 and TRBJ2-2, with 7 positions matching TRBD2. The trim removed 1 base at V and 0 bases at J, leaving 5 bases unmatched. The CDR3 covers 16 residues. Germline V gives CDR1 SQVTM, CDR2 ANQGSEA. Here the CDR3 DNA reads TGCAGCGTTGAAGTGCGGGGGAACTCGAACACCGGGGAGCTGTTTTTT. Translating it yields CSVEVRGNSNTGELFF.

V gene TRBV12-5 combines with J gene TRBJ2-1; D gene uncertain. V was clipped by 5 bases and J by 7 bases, with 6 bases between them. This CDR3 spans 11 amino acids. Germline values: CDR1 LGHNT, CDR2 FRNRAP. The CDR3 sequence: CASGPPNEQFF. In nucleotides, the CDR3 is TGTGCTAGTGGTCCGCCTAATGAGCAGTTCTTC.

The chain uses TRBV12-3 or TRBV12-4 and TRBJ2-5; a weak D match, TRBD2 (7 bases). V was cut by 4 bases and J by 5 bases, with 17 bases left in between. The CDR3 length is 15 residues. CDR3 nucleotides: TGTGCCAGCAGTTCCTGGGGGGGGGCAGAGGAGACCCAGTACTTC. Protein sequence: CASSSWGGAEETQYF.

The chain recombines TRBV12-3 or TRBV12-4 with TRBJ2-5; weak D call: TRBD1 (6 bases). The V and J ends lost 6 bases and 5 bases respectively, with 13 bases between them. The CDR3 extends over 13 amino acids. The CDR3 protein is CASRRDRSETQYF. CDR3 nucleotide sequence: TGTGCCAGCAGACGCGACAGGTCGGAGACCCAGTACTTC.